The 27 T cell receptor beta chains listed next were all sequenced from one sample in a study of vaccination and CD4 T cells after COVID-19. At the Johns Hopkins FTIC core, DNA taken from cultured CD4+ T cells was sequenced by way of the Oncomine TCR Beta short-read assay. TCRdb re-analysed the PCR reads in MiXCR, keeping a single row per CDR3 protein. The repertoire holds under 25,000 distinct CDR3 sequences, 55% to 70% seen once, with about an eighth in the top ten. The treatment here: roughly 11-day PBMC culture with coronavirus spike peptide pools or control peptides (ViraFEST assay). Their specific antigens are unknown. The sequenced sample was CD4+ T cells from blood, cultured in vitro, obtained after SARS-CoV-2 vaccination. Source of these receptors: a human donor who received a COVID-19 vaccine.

CDR3 amino acids: CSARDSEEEKLFF. DNA of the CDR3: TGCAGTGCTAGAGATTCAGAGGAGGAAAAACTGTTTTTT. V usage is TRBV20-1 and J usage is TRBJ1-4; D gene ambiguous. The CDR3 length is 13 residues. The germline gives CDR1 DFQATT, CDR2 SNEGSKA (reference sequence). Between the trimmed V and J ends, which lost 0 bases and 8 bases, there was a span of 10 bases.

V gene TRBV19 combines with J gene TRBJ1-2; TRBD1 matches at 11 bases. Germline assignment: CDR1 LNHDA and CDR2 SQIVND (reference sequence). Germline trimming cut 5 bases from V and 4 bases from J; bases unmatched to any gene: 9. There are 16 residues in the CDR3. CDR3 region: CASSALGTGGSYGYTF. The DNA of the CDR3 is TGTGCCAGTAGTGCCCTCGGGACAGGGGGTAGCTATGGCTACACCTTC.

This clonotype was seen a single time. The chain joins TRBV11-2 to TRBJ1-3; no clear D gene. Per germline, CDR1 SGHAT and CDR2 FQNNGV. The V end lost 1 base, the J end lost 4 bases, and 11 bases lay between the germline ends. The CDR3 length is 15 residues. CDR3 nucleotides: TGTGCCAGCAGCTTAGTTGGGGATCCCGGAAACACCATATATTTT. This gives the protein CASSLVGDPGNTIYF.

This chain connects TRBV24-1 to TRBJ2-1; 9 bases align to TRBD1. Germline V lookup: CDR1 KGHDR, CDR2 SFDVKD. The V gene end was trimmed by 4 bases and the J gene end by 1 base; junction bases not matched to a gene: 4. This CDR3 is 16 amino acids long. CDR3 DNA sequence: TGTGCCACCAGTGACGCGGACAGGGGTTCCTACAATGAGCAGTTCTTC. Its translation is CATSDADRGSYNEQFF.

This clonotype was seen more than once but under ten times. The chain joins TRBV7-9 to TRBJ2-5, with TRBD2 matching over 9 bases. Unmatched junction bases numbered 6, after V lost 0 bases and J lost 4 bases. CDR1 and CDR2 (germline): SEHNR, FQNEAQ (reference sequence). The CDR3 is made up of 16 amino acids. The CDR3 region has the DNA TGTGCCAGCAGCTTAGCCTTCTCTAGCGGGGTAGAGACCCAGTACTTC. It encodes CASSLAFSSGVETQYF.

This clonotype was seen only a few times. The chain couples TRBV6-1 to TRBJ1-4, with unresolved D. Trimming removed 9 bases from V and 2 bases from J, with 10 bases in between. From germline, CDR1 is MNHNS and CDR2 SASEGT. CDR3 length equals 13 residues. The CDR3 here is CASWVDTNEKLFF. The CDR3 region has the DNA TGTGCCAGTTGGGTCGACACTAATGAAAAACTGTTTTTT.

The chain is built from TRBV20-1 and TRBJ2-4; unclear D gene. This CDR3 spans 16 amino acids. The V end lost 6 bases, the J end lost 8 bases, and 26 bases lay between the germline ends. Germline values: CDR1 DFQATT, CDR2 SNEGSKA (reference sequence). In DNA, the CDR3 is TGCAGTGCGCTCCCCGAGAGGACGGGTCGCAGGTACATTCAGTACTTC. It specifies CSALPERTGRRYIQYF.

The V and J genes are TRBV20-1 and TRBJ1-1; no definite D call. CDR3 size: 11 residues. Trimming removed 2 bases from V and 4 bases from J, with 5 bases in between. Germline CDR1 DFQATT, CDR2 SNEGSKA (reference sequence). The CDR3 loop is CSARMGTEAFF. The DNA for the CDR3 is TGCAGTGCTAGAATGGGCACTGAAGCTTTCTTT.

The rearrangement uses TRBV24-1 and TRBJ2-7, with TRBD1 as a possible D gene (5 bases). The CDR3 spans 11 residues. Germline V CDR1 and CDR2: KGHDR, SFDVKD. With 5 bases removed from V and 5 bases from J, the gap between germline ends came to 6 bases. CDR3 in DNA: TGTGCCACCAGTGCAGGGCACGAGCAGTACTTC. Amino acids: CATSAGHEQYF.

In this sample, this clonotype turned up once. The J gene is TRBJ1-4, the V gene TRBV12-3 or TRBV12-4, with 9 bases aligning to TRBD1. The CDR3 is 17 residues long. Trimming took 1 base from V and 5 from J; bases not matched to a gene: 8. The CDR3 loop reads CASSLEFLDRGNEKLFF. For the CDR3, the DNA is TGTGCCAGCAGTTTAGAATTCCTTGACAGGGGGAATGAAAAACTGTTTTTT.

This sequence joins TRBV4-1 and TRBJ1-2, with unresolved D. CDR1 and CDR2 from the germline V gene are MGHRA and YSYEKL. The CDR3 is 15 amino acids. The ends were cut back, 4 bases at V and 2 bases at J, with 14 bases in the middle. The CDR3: CASSRGETGNYGYTF. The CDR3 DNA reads TGCGCCAGCAGCCGAGGAGAGACCGGGAACTATGGCTACACCTTC.

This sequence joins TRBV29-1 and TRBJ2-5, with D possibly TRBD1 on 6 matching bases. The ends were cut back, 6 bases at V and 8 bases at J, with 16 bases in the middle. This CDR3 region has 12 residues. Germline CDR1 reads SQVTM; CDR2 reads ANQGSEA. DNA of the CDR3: TGCAGCGTCCAGACTCAGGGGTATACCCAGTACTTC. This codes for CSVQTQGYTQYF.

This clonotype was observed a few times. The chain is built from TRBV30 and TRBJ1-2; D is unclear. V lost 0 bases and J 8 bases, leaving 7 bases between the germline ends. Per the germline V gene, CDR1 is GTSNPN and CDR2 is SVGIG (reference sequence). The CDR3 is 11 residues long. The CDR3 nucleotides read TGTGCCTGGAGTGTTAAGGGCGGCTACACCTTC. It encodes CAWSVKGGYTF.

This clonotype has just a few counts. DNA for the CDR3: TGCAGTGCTAGAGTGGGCAGGGTAATGGGTGGGGTGAATGAAAAACTGTTTTTT. As protein: CSARVGRVMGGVNEKLFF. The V call is TRBV20-1, the J call TRBJ1-4, with a tentative D call TRBD1 (5 bases). V lost 1 base, J lost 5 bases, and 23 bases lay in between. There are 18 residues in the CDR3. The germline CDR1 and CDR2 sequences are DFQATT and SNEGSKA (reference sequence).

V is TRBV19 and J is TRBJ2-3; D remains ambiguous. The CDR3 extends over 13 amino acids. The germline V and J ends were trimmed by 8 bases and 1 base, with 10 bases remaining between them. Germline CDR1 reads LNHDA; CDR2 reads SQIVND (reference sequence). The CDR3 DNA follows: TGTGCCAGTTGCCCCCGGGGCACAGATACGCAGTATTTT. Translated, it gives CASCPRGTDTQYF.

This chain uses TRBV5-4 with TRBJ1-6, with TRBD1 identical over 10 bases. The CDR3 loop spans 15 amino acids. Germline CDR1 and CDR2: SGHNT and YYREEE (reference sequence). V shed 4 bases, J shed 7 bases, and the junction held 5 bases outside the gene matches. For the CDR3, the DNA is TGTGCCAGCAGCGGTGTGACAGGGGGCAATTCACCCCTCCACTTT. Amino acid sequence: CASSGVTGGNSPLHF.

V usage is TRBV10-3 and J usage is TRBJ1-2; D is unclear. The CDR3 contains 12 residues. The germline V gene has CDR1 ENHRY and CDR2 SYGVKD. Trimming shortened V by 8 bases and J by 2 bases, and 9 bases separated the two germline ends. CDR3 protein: CAISDGNYGYTF. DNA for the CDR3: TGTGCCATCTCGGACGGGAACTATGGCTACACCTTC.

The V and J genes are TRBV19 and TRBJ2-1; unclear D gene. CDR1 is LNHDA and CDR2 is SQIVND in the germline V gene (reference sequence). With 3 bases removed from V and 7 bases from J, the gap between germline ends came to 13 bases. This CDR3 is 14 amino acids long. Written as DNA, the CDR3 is TGTGCCAGTAGTATGTGGACGGCCAGTAATGAGCAGTTCTTC. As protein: CASSMWTASNEQFF. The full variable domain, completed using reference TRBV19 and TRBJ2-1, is DGGITQSPKYLFRKEGQNVTLSCEQNLNHDAMYWYRQDPGQGLRLIYYSQIVNDFQKGDIAEGYSVSREKKESFPLTVTSAQKNPTAFYLCASSMWTASNEQFFGPGTRLTVL.

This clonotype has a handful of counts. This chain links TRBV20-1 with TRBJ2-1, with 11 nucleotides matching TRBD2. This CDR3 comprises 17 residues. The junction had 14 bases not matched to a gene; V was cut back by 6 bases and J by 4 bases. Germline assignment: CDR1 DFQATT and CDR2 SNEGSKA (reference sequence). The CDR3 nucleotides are TGCAGTGCCCACGGGACTAGCGGACTATACACTTACAATGAGCAGTTCTTC. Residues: CSAHGTSGLYTYNEQFF.

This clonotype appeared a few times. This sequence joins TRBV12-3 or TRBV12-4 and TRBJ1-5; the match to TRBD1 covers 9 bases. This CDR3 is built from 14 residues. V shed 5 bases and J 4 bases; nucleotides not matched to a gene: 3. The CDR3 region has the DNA TGTGCCAGCAGTCCCGGACAGGGGAATCAGCCCCAGCATTTT. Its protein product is CASSPGQGNQPQHF.

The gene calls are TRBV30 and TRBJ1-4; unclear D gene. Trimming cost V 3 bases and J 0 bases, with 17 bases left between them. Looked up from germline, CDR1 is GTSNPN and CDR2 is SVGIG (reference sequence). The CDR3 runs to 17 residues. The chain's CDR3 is CAWREPIGQATNEKLFF. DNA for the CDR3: TGTGCCTGGAGGGAACCCATAGGGCAGGCAACTAATGAAAAACTGTTTTTT.

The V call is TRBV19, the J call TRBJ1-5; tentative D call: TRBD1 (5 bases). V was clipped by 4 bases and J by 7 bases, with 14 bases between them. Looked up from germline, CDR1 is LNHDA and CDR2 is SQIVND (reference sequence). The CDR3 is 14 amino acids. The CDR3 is CASSTRQIAQPQHF. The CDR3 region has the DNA TGTGCCAGTAGTACGCGACAGATAGCCCAGCCCCAGCATTTT.

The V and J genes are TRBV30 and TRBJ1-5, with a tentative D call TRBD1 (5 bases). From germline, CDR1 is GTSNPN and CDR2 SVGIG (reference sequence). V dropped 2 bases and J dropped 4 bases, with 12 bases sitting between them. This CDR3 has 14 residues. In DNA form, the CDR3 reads TGTGCCTGGAGTCACGGGACGCAAAATCAGCCCCAGCATTTT. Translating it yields CAWSHGTQNQPQHF.

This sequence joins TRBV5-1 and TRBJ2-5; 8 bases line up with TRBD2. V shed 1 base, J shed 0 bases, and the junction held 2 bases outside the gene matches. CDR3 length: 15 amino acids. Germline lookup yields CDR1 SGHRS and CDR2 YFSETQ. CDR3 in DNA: TGCGCCAGCAGCTTGTTTAGCGGGGACCAAGAGACCCAGTACTTC. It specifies CASSLFSGDQETQYF. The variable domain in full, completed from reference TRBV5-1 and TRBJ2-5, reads KAGVTQTPRYLIKTRGQQVTLSCSPISGHRSVSWYQQTPGQGLQFLFEYFSETQRNKGNFPGRFSGRQFSNSRSEMNVSTLELGDSALYLCASSLFSGDQETQYFGPGTRLLVL.

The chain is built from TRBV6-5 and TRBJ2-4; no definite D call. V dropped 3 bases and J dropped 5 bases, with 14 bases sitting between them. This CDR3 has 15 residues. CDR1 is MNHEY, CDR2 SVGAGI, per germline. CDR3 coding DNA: TGTGCCAGCAGTTATTTATCTAAGGGCCAAAACATTCAGTACTTC. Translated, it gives CASSYLSKGQNIQYF.

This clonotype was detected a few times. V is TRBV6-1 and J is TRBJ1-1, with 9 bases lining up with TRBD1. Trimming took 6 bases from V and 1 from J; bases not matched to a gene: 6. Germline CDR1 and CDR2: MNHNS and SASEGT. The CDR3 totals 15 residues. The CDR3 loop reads CASRGTGRSNTEAFF. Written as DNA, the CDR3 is TGTGCCAGCAGAGGGACAGGGAGGTCGAACACTGAAGCTTTCTTT.

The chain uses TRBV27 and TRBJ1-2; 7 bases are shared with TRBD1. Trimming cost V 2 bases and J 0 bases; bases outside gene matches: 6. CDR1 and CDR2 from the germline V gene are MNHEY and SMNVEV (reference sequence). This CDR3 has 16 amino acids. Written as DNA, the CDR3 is TGTGCCAGCAGTTTACGAAGGGACAGAGCTAACTATGGCTACACCTTC. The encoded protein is CASSLRRDRANYGYTF.